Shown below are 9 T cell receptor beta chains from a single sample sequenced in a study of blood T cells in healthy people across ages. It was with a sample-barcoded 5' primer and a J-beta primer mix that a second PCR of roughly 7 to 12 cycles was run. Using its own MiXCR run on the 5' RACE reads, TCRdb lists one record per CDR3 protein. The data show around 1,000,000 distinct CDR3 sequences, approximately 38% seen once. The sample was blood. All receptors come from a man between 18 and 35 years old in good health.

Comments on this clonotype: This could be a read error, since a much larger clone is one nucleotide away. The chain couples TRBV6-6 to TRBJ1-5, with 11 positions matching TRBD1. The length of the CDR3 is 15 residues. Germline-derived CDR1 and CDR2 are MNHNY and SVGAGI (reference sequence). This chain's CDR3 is CPSSPGTGGNQPQHF. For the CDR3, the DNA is TGTCCCAGCAGTCCCGGGACAGGGGGAAATCAGCCCCAGCATTTT.

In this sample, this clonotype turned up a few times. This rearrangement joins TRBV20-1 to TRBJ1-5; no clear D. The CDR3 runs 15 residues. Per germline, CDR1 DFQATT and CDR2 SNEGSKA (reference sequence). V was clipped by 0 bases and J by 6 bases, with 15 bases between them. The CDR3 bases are TGCAGTGCTAGAGATGGCAGCTCGAACCGTCAGCCCCAGCATTTT. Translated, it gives CSARDGSSNRQPQHF.

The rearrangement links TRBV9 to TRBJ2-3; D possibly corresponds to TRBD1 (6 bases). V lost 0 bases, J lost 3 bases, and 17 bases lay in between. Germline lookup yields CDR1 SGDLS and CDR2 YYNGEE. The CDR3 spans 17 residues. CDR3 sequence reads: CASSVGRGGRNTDTQYF. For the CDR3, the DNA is TGTGCCAGCAGCGTAGGGAGAGGGGGACGAAATACAGATACGCAGTATTTT.

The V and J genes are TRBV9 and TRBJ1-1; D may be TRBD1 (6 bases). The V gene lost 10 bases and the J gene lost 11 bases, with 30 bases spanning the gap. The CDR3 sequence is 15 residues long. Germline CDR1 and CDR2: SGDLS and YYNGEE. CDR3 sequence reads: CASRGAPDHPEGAFF. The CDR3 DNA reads TGTGCCTCTAGGGGGGCCCCGGACCATCCGGAGGGGGCTTTCTTT.

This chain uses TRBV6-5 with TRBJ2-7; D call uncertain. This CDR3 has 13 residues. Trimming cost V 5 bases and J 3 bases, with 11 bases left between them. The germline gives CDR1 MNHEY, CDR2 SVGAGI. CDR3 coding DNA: TGTGCCAGCAGTCGGACGGCCTACTACGAGCAGTACTTC. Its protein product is CASSRTAYYEQYF.

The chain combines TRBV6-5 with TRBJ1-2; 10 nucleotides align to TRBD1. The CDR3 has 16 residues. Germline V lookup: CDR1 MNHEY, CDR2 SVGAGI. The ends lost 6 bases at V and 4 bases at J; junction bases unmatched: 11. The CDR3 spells CASRFSRGTGAYGYTF. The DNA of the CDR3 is TGTGCCAGCAGGTTTTCTCGTGGGACAGGGGCCTATGGCTACACCTTC.

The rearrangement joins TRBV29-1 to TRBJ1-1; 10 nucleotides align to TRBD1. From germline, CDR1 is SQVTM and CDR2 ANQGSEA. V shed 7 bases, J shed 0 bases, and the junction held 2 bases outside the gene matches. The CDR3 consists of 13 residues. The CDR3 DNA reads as TGCAGCGAGACAGGGGGCTTGAACACTGAAGCTTTCTTT. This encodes CSETGGLNTEAFF.

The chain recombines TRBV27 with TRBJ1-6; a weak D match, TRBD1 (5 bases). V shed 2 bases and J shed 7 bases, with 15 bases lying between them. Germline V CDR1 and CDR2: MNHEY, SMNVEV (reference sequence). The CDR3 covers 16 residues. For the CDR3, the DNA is TGTGCCAGCAGTTTACAGCTGGGACTTCTCAATTCACCCCTCCACTTT. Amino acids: CASSLQLGLLNSPLHF.

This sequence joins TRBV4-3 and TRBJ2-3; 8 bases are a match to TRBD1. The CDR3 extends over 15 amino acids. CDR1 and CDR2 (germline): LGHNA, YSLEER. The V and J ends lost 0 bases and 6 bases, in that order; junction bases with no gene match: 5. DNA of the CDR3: TGCGCCAGCAGCCAAGATAGCAGGGGGCAGGATACGCAGTATTTT. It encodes CASSQDSRGQDTQYF.